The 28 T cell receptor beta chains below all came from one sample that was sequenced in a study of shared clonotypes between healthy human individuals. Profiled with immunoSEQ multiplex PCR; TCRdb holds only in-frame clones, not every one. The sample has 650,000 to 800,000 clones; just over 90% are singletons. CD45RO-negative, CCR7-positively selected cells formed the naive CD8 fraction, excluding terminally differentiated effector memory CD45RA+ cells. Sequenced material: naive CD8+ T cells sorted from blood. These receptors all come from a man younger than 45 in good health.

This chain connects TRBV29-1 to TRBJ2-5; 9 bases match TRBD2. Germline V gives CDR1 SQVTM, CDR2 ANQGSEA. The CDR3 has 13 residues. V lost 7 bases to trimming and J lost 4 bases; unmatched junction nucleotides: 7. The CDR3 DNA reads TGCAGCGGGAGCGGGAGGTTGGGAGAGACCCAGTACTTC. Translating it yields CSGSGRLGETQYF.

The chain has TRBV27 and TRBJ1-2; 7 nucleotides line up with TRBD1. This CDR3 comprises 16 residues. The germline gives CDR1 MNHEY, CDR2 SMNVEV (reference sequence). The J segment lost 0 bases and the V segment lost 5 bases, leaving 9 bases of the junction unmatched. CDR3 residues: CASSPYTDRANYGYTF. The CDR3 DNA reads TGTGCCAGCAGTCCATATACAGACAGGGCTAACTATGGCTACACCTTC.

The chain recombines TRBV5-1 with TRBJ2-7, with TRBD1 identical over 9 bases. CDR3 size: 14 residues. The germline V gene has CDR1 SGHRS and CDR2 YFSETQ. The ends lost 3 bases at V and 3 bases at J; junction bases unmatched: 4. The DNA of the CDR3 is TGCGCCAGCAGCTGGACAGGGGTGGACTACGAGCAGTACTTC. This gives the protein CASSWTGVDYEQYF.

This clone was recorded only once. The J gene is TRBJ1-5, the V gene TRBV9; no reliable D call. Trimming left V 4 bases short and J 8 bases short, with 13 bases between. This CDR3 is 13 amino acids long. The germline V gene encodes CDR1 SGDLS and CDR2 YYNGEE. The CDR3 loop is CASSTSPGEPQHF. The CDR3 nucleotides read TGTGCCAGCAGCACTAGCCCGGGTGAGCCCCAGCATTTT. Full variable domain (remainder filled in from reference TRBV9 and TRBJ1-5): DSGVTQTPKHLITATGQRVTLRCSPRSGDLSVYWYQQSLDQGLQFLIQYYNGEERAKGNILERFSAQQFPDLHSELNLSSLELGDSALYFCASSTSPGEPQHFGDGTRLSIL.

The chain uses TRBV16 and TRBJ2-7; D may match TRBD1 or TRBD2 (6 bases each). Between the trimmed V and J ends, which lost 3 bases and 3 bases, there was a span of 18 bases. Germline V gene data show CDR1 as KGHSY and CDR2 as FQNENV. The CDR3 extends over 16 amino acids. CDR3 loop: CASSHLRARGGYEQYF. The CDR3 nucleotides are TGTGCCAGCAGCCACCTACGAGCCAGGGGAGGCTACGAGCAGTACTTC.

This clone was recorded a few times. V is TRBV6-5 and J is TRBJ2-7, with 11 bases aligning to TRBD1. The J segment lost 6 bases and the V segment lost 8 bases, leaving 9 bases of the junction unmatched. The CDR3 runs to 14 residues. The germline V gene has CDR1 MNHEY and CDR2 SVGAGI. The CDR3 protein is CASGGTGGGGEQYF. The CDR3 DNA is TGTGCCAGCGGGGGGACAGGGGGAGGTGGCGAGCAGTACTTC.

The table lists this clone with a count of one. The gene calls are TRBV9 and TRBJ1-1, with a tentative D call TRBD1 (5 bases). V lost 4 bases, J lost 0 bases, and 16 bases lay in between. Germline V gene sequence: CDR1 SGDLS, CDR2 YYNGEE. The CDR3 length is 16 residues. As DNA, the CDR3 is TGTGCCAGCAGCACCAGTGGAGACAGATTGAACACTGAAGCTTTCTTT. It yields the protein CASSTSGDRLNTEAFF. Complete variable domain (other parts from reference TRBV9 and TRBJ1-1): DSGVTQTPKHLITATGQRVTLRCSPRSGDLSVYWYQQSLDQGLQFLIQYYNGEERAKGNILERFSAQQFPDLHSELNLSSLELGDSALYFCASSTSGDRLNTEAFFGQGTRLTVV.

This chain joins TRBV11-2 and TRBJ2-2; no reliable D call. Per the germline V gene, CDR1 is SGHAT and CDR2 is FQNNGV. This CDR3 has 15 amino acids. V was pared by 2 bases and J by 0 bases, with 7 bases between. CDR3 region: CASSLSRSNTGELFF. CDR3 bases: TGTGCCAGCAGCTTAAGCAGATCGAACACCGGGGAGCTGTTTTTT.

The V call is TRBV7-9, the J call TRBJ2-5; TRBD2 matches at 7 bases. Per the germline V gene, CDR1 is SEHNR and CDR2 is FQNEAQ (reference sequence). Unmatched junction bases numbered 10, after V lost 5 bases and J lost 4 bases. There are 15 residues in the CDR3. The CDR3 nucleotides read TGTGCCAGCAGCAGCCAGGACGGGAGGAGAGAGACCCAGTACTTC. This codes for CASSSQDGRRETQYF.

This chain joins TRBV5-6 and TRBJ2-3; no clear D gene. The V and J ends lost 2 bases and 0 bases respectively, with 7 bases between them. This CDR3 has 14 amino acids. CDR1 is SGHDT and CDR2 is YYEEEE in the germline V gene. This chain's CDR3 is CASSFGPSTDTQYF. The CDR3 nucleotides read TGTGCCAGCAGCTTTGGACCTAGCACAGATACGCAGTATTTT.

CDR3: CAIGDEREIYNEQFF. The CDR3 DNA reads TGTGCCATCGGGGATGAGCGGGAGATTTACAATGAGCAGTTCTTC. The chain joins TRBV10-3 to TRBJ2-1; TRBD2 matches at 8 bases. This CDR3 region has 15 residues. CDR1 and CDR2 (germline): ENHRY, SYGVKD. Germline trimming cut 8 bases from V and 4 bases from J; bases unmatched to any gene: 10.

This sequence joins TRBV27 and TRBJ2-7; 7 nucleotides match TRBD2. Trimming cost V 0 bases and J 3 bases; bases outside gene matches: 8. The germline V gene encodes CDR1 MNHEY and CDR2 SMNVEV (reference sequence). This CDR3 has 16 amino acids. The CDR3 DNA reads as TGTGCCAGCAGTTTATCGAGGGCTAGCGGCTACTACGAGCAGTACTTC. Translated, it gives CASSLSRASGYYEQYF.

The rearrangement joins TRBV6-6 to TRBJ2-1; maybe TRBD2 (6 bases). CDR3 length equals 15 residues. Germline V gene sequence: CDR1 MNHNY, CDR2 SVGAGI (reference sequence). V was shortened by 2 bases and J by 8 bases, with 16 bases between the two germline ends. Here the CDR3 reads CASSYVTGVKDEQFF. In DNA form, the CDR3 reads TGTGCCAGCAGTTACGTAACGGGAGTCAAAGATGAGCAGTTCTTC.

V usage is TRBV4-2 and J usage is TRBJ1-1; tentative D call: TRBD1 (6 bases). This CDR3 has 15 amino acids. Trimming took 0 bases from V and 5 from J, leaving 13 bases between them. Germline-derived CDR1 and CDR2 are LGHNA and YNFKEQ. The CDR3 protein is CASSQEVTQGTEAFF. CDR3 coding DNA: TGTGCCAGCAGCCAAGAGGTAACCCAGGGGACTGAAGCTTTCTTT.

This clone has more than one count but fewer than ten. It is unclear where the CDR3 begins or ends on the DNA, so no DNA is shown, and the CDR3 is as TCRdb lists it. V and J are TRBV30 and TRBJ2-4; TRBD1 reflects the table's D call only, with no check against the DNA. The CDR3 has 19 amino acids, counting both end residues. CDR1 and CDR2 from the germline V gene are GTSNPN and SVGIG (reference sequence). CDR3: CAWSESGPHSVLRRRIQYF.

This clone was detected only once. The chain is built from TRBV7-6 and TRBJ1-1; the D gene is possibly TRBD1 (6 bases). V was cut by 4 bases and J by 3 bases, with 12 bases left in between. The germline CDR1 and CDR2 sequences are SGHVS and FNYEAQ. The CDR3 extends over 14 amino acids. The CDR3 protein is CASSSTGLDTEAFF. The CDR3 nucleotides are TGTGCCAGCAGCTCCACAGGGTTGGACACTGAAGCTTTCTTT. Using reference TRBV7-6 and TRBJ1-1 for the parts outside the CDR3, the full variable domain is GAGVSQSPRYKVTKRGQDVALRCDPISGHVSLYWYRQALGQGPEFLTYFNYEAQQDKSGLPNDRFSAERPEGSISTLTIQRTEQRDSAMYRCASSSTGLDTEAFFGQGTRLTVV.

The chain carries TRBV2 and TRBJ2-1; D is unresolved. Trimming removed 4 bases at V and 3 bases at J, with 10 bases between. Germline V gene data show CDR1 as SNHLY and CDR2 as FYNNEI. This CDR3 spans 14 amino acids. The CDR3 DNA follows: TGTGCCAGCAGTGCGGAGCAGGTCTACAATGAGCAGTTCTTC. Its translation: CASSAEQVYNEQFF.

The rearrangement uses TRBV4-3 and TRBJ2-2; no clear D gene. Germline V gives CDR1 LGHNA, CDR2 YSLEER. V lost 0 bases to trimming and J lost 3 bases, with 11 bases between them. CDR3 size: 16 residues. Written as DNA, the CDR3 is TGCGCCAGCAGCCAAGATGGGAACCGCGACACCGGGGAGCTGTTTTTT. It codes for CASSQDGNRDTGELFF.

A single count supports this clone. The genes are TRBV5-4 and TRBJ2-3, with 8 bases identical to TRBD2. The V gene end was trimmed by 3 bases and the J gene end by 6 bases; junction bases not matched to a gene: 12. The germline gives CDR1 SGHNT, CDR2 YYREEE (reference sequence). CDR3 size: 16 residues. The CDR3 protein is CASSSPSGPTRDTQYF. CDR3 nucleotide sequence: TGTGCCAGCAGCTCCCCTAGCGGGCCAACCCGGGATACGCAGTATTTT.

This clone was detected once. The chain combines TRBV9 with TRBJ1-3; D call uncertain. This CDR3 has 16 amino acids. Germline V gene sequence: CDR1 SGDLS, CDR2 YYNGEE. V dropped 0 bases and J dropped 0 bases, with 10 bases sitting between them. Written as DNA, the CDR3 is TGTGCCAGCAGCGTAGGTCCTGAGAGCTCTGGAAACACCATATATTTT. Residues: CASSVGPESSGNTIYF. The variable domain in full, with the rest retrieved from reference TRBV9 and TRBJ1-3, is DSGVTQTPKHLITATGQRVTLRCSPRSGDLSVYWYQQSLDQGLQFLIQYYNGEERAKGNILERFSAQQFPDLHSELNLSSLELGDSALYFCASSVGPESSGNTIYFGEGSWLTVV.

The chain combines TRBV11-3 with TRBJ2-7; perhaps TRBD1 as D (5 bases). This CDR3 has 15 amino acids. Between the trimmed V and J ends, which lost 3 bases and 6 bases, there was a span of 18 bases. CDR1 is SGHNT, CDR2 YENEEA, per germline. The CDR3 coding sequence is TGTGCCAGCAGCTTCAAACAGGAGCGTATAGGCGAGCAGTACTTC. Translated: CASSFKQERIGEQYF.

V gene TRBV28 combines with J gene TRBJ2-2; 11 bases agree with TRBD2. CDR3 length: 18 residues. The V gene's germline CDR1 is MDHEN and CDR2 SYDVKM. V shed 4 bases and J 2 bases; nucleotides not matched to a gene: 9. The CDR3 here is CASSYLTSGEINTGELFF. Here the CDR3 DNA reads TGTGCCAGCAGTTACCTGACTAGCGGGGAAATAAACACCGGGGAGCTGTTTTTT.

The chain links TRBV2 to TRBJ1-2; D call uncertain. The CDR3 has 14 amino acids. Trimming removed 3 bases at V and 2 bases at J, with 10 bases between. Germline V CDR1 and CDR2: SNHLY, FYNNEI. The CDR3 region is CASSEGRTNYGYTF. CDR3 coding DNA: TGTGCCAGCAGTGAGGGCCGGACCAACTATGGCTACACCTTC.

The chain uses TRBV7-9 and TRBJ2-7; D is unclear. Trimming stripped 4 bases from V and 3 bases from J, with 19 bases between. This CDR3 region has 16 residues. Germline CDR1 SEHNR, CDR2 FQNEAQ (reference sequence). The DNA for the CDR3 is TGTGCCAGCAGCTCTCCAACCCCCGGCACGGTCTACGAGCAGTACTTC. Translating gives CASSSPTPGTVYEQYF. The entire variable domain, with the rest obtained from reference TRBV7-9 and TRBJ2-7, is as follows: DTGVSQNPRHKITKRGQNVTFRCDPISEHNRLYWYRQTLGQGPEFLTYFQNEAQLEKSRLLSDRFSAERPKGSFSTLEIQRTEQGDSAMYLCASSSPTPGTVYEQYFGPGTRLTVT.

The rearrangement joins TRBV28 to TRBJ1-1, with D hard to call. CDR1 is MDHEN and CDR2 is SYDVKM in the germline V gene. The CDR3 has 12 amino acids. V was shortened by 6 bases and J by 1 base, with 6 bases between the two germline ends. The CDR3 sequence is CASSGENTEAFF. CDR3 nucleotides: TGTGCCAGCAGCGGTGAGAACACTGAAGCTTTCTTT.

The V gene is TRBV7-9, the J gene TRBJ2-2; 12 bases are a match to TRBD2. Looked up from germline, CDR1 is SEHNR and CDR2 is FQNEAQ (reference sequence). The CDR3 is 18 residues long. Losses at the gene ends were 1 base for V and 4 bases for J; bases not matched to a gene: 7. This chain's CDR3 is CASSLVLAGGPRTGELFF. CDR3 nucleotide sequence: TGTGCCAGCAGCTTAGTGCTAGCGGGAGGGCCGCGCACCGGGGAGCTGTTTTTT.

CDR3 loop: CASKSLETQYF. CDR3 DNA: TGTGCCAGCAAGTCGTTGGAGACCCAGTACTTC. The genes are TRBV6-1 and TRBJ2-5, with unresolved D. This CDR3 has 11 residues. Germline V gene lookup returns CDR1 MNHNS and CDR2 SASEGT. Deletions cut 7 bases from V and 5 bases from J, with 8 bases between.

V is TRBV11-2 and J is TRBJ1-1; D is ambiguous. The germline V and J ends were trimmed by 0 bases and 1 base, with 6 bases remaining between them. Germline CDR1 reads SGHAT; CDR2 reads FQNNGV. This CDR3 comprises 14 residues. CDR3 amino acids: CASSLEAANTEAFF. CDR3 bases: TGTGCCAGCAGCTTAGAGGCAGCGAACACTGAAGCTTTCTTT.